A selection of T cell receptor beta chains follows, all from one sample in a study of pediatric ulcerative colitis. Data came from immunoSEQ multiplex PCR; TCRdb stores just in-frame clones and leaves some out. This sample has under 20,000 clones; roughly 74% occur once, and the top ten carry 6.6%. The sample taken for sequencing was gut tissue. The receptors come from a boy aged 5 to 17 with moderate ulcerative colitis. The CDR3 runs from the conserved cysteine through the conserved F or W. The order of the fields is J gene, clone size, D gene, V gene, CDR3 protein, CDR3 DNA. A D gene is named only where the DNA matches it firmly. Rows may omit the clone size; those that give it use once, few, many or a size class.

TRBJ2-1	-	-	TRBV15	CATSRDEGGQFF	TGTGCCACCAGCAGGGATGAGGGTGGGCAGTTCTTC
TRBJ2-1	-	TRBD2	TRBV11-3	CASSLGGAGGNEQFF	TGTGCCAGCAGCTTGGGCGGCGCGGGGGGTAATGAGCAGTTCTTC
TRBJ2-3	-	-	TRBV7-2	CASSLAADTQYF	TGTGCCAGCAGCTTAGCGGCAGATACGCAGTATTTT
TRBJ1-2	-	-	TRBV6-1	CASSISYGYTF	TGTGCCAGCAGTATTAGCTATGGCTACACCTTC
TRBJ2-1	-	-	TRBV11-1	CASSLRTASYNEQFF	TGTGCCAGCAGCCTAAGGACAGCCTCCTACAATGAGCAGTTCTTC
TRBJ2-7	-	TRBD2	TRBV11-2	CASRPAGGEYEQYF	TGTGCCAGCAGGCCAGCTGGGGGGGAATACGAGCAGTACTTC
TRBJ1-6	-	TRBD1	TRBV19	CASSIPPRTGFNSPLHF	TGTGCCAGTAGTATCCCCCCTAGGACAGGGTTCAATTCACCCCTCCACTTT
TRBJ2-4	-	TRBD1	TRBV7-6	CASSLETGQGTIQYF	TGTGCCAGCAGCTTAGAAACTGGACAGGGAACCATTCAGTACTTC
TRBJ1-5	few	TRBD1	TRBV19	CASSRSGTGYNQPQHF	TGTGCCAGTAGTAGATCCGGGACAGGGTACAATCAGCCCCAGCATTTT
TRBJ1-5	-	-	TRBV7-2	CASSTQGNQPQHF	TGTGCCAGCAGCACACAGGGCAATCAGCCCCAGCATTTT
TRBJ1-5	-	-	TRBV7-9	CASSFGDSNQPQHF	TGTGCCAGCAGCTTCGGGGATAGCAATCAGCCCCAGCATTTT
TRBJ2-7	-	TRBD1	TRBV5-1	CASSFVSGQGAYEQYF	TGCGCCAGCAGCTTCGTATCCGGACAGGGGGCCTACGAGCAGTACTTC
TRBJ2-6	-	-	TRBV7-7	CASSADTGANVLTF	TGTGCCAGCAGCGCGGACACTGGGGCCAACGTCCTGACTTTC
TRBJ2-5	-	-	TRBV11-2	CASSLGNGAWQETQYF	TGTGCCAGCAGCTTAGGAAACGGAGCCTGGCAAGAGACCCAGTACTTC
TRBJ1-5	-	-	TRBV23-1	CASSQSQRNQPQHF	TGCGCCAGCAGTCAATCGCAAAGGAATCAGCCCCAGCATTTT
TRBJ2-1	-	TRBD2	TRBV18	CASSPPGGGQNSYNEQFF	TGTGCCAGCTCACCGCCCGGGGGGGGGCAGAATTCCTACAATGAGCAGTTCTTC
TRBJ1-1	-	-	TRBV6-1	CASSPREAFF	TGTGCCAGCAGCCCCAGGGAAGCTTTCTTT
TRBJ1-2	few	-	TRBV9	CASSVAEDSRIGYTF	TGTGCCAGCAGCGTTGCTGAGGACAGCCGTATCGGCTACACCTTC
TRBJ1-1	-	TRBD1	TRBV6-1	CASSLTGGGTEAFF	TGTGCCAGCAGTCTGACAGGGGGGGGCACTGAAGCTTTCTTT
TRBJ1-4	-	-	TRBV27	CASRSGTLNEKLFF	TGTGCCAGCAGATCCGGGACGTTGAATGAAAAACTGTTTTTT
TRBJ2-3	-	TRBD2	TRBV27	CASSSSARLAIDTQYF	TGTGCCAGCAGTTCCTCCGCCAGACTAGCGATAGATACGCAGTATTTT
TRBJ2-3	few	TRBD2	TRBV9	CASSVVSGASTDTQYF	TGTGCCAGCAGCGTAGTTAGCGGGGCTAGCACAGATACGCAGTATTTT
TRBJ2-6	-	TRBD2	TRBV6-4	CASSDDGGAGANVLTF	TGTGCCAGCAGTGACGACGGGGGGGCCGGGGCCAACGTCCTGACTTTC
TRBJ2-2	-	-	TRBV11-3	CASSLGTANTGELFF	TGTGCCAGCAGCTTAGGTACAGCGAACACCGGGGAGCTGTTTTTT
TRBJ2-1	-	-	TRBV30	CAWTSYNEQFF	TGTGCCTGGACCTCCTACAATGAGCAGTTCTTC
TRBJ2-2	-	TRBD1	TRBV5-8	CASSQGTAYTGELFF	TGTGCCAGCAGCCAGGGGACAGCCTACACCGGGGAGCTGTTTTTT
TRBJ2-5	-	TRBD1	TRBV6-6	CASSYSTGGLETQYF	TGTGCCAGCAGTTACTCGACAGGGGGGTTGGAGACCCAGTACTTC
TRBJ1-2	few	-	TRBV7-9	CASSFDRLGDGYTF	TGTGCCAGCAGCTTTGACAGGCTGGGAGATGGCTACACCTTC
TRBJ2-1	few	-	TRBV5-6	CASSLGDHSYNEQFF	TGTGCCAGCAGCTTGGGGGACCACTCCTACAATGAGCAGTTCTTC
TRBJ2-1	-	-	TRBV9	CASSSSESYNEQFF	TGTGCCAGCAGCTCTAGCGAAAGTTACAATGAGCAGTTCTTC
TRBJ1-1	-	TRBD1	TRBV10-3	CAISEDRGSRTEAFF	TGTGCCATCAGTGAGGACAGGGGTAGTAGGACTGAAGCTTTCTTT
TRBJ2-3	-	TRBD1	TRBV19	CASSIRQGNTDTQYF	TGTGCCAGTAGTATCCGACAGGGAAACACAGATACGCAGTATTTT
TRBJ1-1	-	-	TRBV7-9	CASSARDPGAGTEAFF	TGTGCCAGCAGCGCCCGGGATCCGGGGGCGGGCACTGAAGCTTTCTTT
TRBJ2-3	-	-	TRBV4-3	CASSQLNRPGGGTDTQYF	TGCGCCAGCAGCCAACTTAACCGCCCCGGTGGAGGCACAGATACGCAGTATTTT
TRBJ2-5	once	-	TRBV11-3	CASSLSRETQYF	TGTGCCAGCAGCTTAAGCCGGGAGACCCAGTACTTC
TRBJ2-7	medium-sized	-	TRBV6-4	CASRQGCGQRTYEQYF	TGTGCCAGCAGGCAGGGGTGTGGGCAGCGAACCTACGAGCAGTACTTC
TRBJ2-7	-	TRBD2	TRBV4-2	CASSQESGKGDEQYF	TGTGCCAGCAGCCAAGAAAGCGGGAAAGGTGACGAGCAGTACTTC
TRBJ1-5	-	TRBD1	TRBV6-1	CASSARQGGDQPQHF	TGTGCCAGCAGTGCACGACAGGGTGGGGATCAGCCCCAGCATTTT
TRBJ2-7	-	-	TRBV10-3	CAISVTHEQYF	TGTGCCATCAGTGTGACCCACGAGCAGTACTTC
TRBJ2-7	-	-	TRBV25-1	CASSEGVGAYEQYF	TGTGCCAGCAGTGAAGGGGTCGGCGCCTACGAGCAGTACTTC
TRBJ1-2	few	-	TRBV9	CASSVSGAVGWDGYTF	TGTGCCAGCAGCGTATCCGGGGCAGTGGGATGGGACGGCTACACCTTC
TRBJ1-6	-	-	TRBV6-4	CASSDQGGNSPLHF	TGTGCCAGCAGTGACCAGGGCGGAAATTCACCCCTCCACTTT
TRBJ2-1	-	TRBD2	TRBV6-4	CASSDYPPRASGGHNEQFF	TGTGCCAGCAGTGACTATCCACCCCGGGCTAGCGGGGGGCACAATGAGCAGTTCTTC
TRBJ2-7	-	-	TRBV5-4	CASSAQQRSYEQYF	TGTGCCAGCAGCGCACAACAGAGATCCTACGAGCAGTACTTC
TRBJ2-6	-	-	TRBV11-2	CASRGTRQESSGANVLTF	TGTGCCAGCAGGGGGACACGACAGGAAAGCTCTGGGGCCAACGTCCTGACTTTC
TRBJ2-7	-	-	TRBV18	CASSPTGAYEQYF	TGTGCCAGCTCACCAACAGGAGCCTACGAGCAGTACTTC
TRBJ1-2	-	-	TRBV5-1	CASSLESANYGYTF	TGCGCCAGCAGCTTGGAAAGCGCTAACTATGGCTACACCTTC
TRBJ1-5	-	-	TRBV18	CASSQAVTGFQHF	TGTGCCAGCTCACAGGCGGTAACAGGATTCCAGCATTTT
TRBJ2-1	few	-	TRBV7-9	CATPRKAGQLYNEQFF	TGTGCCACCCCAAGGAAAGCGGGACAGTTATACAATGAGCAGTTCTTC
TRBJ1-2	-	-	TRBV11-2	CASSLGGGTVYGYTF	TGTGCCAGCAGCTTAGGTGGAGGGACGGTATATGGCTACACCTTC
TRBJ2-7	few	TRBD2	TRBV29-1	CSVVGLAGDYEQYF	TGCAGCGTTGTTGGTCTAGCGGGAGATTACGAGCAGTACTTC
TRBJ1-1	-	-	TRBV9	CASSAGTGNTEAFF	TGTGCCAGCAGCGCCGGGACGGGGAACACTGAAGCTTTCTTT
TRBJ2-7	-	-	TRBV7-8	CASSFRDEQYF	TGTGCCAGCAGCTTTCGGGACGAGCAGTACTTC
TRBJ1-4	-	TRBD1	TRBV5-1	CASSFRTGGDEKLFF	TGCGCCAGCAGCTTTCGGACAGGGGGTGATGAAAAACTGTTTTTT
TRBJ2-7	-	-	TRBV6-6	CASSYGNYEQYF	TGTGCCAGCAGTTACGGGAACTACGAGCAGTACTTC